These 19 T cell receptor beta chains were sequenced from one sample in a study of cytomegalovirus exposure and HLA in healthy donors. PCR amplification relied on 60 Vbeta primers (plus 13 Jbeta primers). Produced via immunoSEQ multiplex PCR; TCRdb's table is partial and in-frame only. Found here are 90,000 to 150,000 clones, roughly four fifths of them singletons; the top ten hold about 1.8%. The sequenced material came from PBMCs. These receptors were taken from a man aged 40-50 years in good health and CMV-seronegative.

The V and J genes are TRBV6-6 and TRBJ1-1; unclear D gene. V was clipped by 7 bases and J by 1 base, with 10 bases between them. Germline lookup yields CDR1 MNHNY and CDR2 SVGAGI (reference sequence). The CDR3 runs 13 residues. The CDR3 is CASIQTANTEAFF. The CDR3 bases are TGTGCCAGCATCCAAACAGCGAACACTGAAGCTTTCTTT.

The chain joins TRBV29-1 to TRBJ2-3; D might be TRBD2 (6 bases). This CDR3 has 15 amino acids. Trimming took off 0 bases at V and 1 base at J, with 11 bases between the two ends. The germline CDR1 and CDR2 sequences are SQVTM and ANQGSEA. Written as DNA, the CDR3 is TGCAGCGTTGAAGATCCCCAGCGGGGCACAGATACGCAGTATTTT. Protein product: CSVEDPQRGTDTQYF.

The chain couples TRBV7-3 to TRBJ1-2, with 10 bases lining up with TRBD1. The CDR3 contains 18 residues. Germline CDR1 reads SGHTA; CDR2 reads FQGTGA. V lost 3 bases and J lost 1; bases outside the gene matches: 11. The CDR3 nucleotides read TGTGCCAGCAGCTTGCACCCGTTCGGGACAGGGGTTAACTATGGCTACACCTTC. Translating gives CASSLHPFGTGVNYGYTF.

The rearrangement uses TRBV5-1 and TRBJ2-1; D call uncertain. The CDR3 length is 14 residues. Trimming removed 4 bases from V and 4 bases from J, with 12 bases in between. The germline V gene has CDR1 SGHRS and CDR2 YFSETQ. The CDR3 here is CASSAIAQYNEQFF. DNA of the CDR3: TGCGCCAGCAGCGCGATAGCCCAATACAATGAGCAGTTCTTC.

CDR3 nucleotides: TGTGCCAGCAGCTTAATCGGGACTAGCGGGATTGGGGAGCAGTTCTTC. Amino acids: CASSLIGTSGIGEQFF. J is TRBJ2-1 and V is TRBV7-3; 13 positions agree with TRBD2. This CDR3 has 16 residues. CDR1 and CDR2 (germline): SGHTA, FQGTGA. With 1 base clipped from V and 10 bases from J, the junction kept 7 bases outside the gene matches.

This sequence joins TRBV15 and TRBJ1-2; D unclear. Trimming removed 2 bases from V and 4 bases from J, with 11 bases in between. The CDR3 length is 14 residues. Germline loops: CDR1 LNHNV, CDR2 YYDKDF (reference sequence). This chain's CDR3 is CATSRPYGTYGYTF. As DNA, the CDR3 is TGTGCCACCAGCAGACCTTACGGTACCTATGGCTACACCTTC.

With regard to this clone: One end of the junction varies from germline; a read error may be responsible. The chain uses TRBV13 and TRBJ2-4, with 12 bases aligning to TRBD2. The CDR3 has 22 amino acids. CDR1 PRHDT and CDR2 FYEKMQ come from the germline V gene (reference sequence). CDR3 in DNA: TGTGCCAGCAGCCTCTTCCCCCATGAGACTAGCGGGGGAAATTTAGCCAAAAACAGTCAGTACTTC. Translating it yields CASSLFPHETSGGNLAKNSQYF.

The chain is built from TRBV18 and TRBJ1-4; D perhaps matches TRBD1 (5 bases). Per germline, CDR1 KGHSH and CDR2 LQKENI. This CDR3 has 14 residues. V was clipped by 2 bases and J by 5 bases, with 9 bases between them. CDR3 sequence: CASSPTRQNEKLFF. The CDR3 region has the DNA TGTGCCAGCTCACCAACGAGACAGAATGAAAAACTGTTTTTT. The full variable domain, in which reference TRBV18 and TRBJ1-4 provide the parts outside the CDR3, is NAGVMQNPRHLVRRRGQEARLRCSPMKGHSHVYWYRQLPEEGLKFMVYLQKENIIDESGMPKERFSAEFPKEGPSILRIQQVVRGDSAAYFCASSPTRQNEKLFFGSGTQLSVL.

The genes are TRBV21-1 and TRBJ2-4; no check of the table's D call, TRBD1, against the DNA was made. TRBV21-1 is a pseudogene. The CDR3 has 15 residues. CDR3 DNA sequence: TGTGCCAGCAAAGGGACACAAAGAGCCAAAAACATTCAGTACTTC. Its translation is CASKGTQRAKNIQYF.

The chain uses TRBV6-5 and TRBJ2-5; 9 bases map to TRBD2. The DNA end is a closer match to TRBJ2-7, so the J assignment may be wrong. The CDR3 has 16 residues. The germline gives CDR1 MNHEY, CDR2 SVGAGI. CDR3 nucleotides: TGTGCCAGCAGTTACTCGTGGGCGGGAGGGCCCGTCGAGCAGTACTTC. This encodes CASSYSWAGGPVEQYF.

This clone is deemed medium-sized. In DNA form, the CDR3 reads TGTGCCAGCAGGTCACGACAGGGATCCGAAAAACTGTTTTTT. Translated, it gives CASRSRQGSEKLFF. The chain is built from TRBV7-9 and TRBJ1-4; 7 bases agree with TRBD1. Germline CDR1 reads SEHNR; CDR2 reads FQNEAQ (reference sequence). The trim removed 6 bases at V and 8 bases at J, leaving 9 bases unmatched. CDR3 size: 14 residues.

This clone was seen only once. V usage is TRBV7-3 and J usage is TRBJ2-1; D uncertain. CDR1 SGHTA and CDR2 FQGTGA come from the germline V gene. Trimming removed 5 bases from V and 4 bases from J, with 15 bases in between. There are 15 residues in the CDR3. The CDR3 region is CASSVGISKYNEQFF. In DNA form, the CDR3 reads TGTGCCAGCAGCGTTGGCATATCCAAATACAATGAGCAGTTCTTC.

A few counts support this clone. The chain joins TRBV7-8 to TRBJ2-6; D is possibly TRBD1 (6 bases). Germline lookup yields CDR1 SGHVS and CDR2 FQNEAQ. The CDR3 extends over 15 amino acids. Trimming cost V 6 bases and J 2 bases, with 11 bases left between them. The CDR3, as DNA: TGTGCCAGCAGTCACAGGGTGACTGGGGCCAACGTCCTGACTTTC. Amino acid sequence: CASSHRVTGANVLTF. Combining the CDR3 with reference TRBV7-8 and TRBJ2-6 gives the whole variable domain GAGVSQSPRYKVAKRGQDVALRCDPISGHVSLFWYQQALGQGPEFLTYFQNEAQLDKSGLPSDRFFAERPEGSVSTLKIQRTQQEDSAVYLCASSHRVTGANVLTFGAGSRLTVL.

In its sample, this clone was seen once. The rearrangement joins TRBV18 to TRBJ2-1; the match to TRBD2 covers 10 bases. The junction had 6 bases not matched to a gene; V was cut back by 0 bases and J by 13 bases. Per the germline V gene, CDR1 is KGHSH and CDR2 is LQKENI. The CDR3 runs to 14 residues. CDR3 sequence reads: CASSPPVTSGNQFF. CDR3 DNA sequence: TGTGCCAGCTCACCACCGGTAACTAGCGGGAATCAGTTCTTC.

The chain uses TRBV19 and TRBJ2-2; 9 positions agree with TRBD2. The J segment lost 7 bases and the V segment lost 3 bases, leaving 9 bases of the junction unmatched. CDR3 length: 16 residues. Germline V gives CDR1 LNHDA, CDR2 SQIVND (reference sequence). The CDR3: CASSIFAGGPIGELFF. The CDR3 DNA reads TGTGCCAGTAGTATTTTCGCGGGAGGGCCTATCGGGGAGCTGTTTTTT.

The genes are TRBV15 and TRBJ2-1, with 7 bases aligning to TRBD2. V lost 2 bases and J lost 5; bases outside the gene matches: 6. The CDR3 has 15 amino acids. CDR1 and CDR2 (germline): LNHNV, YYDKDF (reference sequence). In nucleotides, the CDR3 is TGTGCCACCAGCAGACTCCGGGACTATGACAATGAGCAGTTCTTC. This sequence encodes CATSRLRDYDNEQFF.

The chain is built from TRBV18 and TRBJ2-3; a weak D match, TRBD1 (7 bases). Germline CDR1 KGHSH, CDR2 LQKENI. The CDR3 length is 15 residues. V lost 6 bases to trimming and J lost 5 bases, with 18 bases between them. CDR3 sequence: CASSEGQQVIDTQYF. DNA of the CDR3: TGTGCCAGCTCGGAGGGACAGCAGGTTATAGATACGCAGTATTTT.

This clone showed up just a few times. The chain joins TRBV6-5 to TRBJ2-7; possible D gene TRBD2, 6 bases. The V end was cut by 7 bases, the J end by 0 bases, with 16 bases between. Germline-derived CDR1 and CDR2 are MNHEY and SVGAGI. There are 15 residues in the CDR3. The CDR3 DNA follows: TGTGCCAGCAAGGTTGGGGGGACCAACTCCTACGAGCAGTACTTC. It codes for CASKVGGTNSYEQYF.

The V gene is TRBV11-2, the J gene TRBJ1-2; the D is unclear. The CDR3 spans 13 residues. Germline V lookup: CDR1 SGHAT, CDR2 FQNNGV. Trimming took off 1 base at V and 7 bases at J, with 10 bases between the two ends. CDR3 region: CASSLGGTSGYTF. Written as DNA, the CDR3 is TGTGCCAGCAGCTTAGGTGGTACTTCTGGCTACACCTTC.